Here is one T cell receptor (beta chain) with its context. This record belongs to a study of Ad26.COV2.S vaccination and SARS-CoV-2 variants. Treatment indicated: around 19 received Ad26.COV2.S at low or high dose, single or two shots; 5 received placebo; per-sample allocation not given. Material that was analyzed had been drawn on day 63 after the first vaccine or placebo injection. Clones were read by immunoSEQ multiplex PCR, and TCRdb kept only the in-frame ones, dropping some. The sample lists about 680,000 clones, approximately 88% seen once, with over 1.3% in the top ten. CDR1 is SEHNR and CDR2 is FQNEAQ in the germline V gene (reference sequence). Trimming took 1 base from V and 1 from J; bases not matched to a gene: 5. The CDR3 runs 16 residues.

This specimen was peripheral blood, taken in a trial of Ad26.COV2.S vaccine versus placebo. The sequence was obtained from a person aged 18-65 years who received the Ad26.COV2.S COVID-19 vaccine or a placebo. V and J are TRBV7-9 and TRBJ2-7; TRBD2 aligns across 9 bases. The DNA of the CDR3 is TGTGCCAGCAGCTTAGAGGATAGCGGGAGATCCTACGAGCAGTACTTC. This sequence encodes CASSLEDSGRSYEQYF.